Described below is a single T cell receptor (beta chain) sequence and its context. This sample is part of a study of blood T cell repertoires in COVID-19. Study background: Sites across the United States, Italy and Spain contributed samples from acute and convalescent COVID-19.

Looked up from germline, CDR1 is MNHEY and CDR2 is SVGAGI. The length of the CDR3 is 15 residues. V trimming: 7 bases; J trimming: 5 bases; junction bases outside the gene matches: 10. Measured with immunoSEQ multiplex PCR; TCRdb has only the in-frame clones, and not every one. The sample has about 100,000 clones; just over 85% are singletons. The sample comprised peripheral blood. The chain joins TRBV6-5 to TRBJ2-7, with 11 bases lining up with TRBD2. The TCR comes from a human donor in a cohort sampled during active COVID-19. The CDR3 sequence: CASKGLAGGRDEQYF. Here the CDR3 DNA reads TGTGCCAGCAAGGGTCTAGCGGGAGGTCGAGACGAGCAGTACTTC.